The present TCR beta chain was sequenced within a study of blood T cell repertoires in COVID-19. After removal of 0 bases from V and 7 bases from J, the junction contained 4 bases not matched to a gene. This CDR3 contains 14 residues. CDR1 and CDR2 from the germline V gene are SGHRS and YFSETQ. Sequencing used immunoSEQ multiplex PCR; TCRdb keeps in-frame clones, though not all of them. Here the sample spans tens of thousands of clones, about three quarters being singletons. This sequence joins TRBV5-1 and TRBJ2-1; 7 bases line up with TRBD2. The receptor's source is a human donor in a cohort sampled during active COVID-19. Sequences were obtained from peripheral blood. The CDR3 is CASSLEWEGNEQFF. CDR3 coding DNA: TGCGCCAGCAGCTTGGAGTGGGAGGGAAATGAGCAGTTCTTC.